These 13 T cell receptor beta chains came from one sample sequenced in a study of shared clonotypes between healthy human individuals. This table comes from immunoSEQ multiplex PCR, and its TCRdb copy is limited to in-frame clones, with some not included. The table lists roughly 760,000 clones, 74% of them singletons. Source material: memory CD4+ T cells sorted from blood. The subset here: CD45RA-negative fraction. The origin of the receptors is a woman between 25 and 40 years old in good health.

In DNA form, the CDR3 reads TGCGCCAGCAGCTTGGCCTTCAACGCCGGGACAGGAAACACCGGGGAGCTGTTTTTT. Encoded protein: CASSLAFNAGTGNTGELFF. V is TRBV5-1 and J is TRBJ2-2; 8 bases are shared with TRBD1. Germline CDR1 reads SGHRS; CDR2 reads YFSETQ. The CDR3 sequence is 19 residues long. V gave up 0 bases and J gave up 2 bases; unmatched junction bases: 12.

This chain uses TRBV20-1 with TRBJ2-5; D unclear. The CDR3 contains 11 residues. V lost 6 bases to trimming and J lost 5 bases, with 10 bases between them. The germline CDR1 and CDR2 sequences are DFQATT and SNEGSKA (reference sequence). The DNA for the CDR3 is TGCAGTGCGCCAAGGCACGAGACCCAGTACTTC. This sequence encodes CSAPRHETQYF.

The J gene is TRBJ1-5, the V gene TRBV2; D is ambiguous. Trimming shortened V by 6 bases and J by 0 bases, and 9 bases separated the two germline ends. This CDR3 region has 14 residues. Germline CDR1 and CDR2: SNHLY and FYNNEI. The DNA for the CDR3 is TGTGCCAGCAGAGAGGGCTATAGCAATCAGCCCCAGCATTTT. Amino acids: CASREGYSNQPQHF.

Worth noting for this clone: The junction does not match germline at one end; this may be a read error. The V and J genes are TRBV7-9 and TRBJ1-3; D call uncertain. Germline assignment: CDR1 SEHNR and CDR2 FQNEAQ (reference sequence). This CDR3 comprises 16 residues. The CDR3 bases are TGTGCCAGCATCTTACTTAGGAGAAGCTCTGGAAACACCATATATTTT. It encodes CASILLRRSSGNTIYF. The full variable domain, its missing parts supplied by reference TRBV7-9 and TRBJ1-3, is DTGVSQNPRHKITKRGQNVTFRCDPISEHNRLYWYRQTLGQGPEFLTYFQNEAQLEKSRLLSDRFSAERPKGSFSTLEIQRTEQGDSAMYLCASILLRRSSGNTIYFGEGSWLTVV.

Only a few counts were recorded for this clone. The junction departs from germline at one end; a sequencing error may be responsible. Here the CDR3 DNA reads TGTGCCAGCAGGGAAGTTATCGATACGCAGTATTTT. Translated: CASREVIDTQYF. The chain has TRBV2 and TRBJ2-3; D gene unclear. Germline V gives CDR1 SNHLY, CDR2 FYNNEI. This CDR3 region has 12 residues.

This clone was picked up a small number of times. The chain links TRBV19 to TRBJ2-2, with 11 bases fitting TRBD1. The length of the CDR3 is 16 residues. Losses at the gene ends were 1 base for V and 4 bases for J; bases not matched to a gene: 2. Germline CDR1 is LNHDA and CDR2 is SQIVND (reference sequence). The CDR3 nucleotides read TGTGCCAGTAGTATAGGTGGGACAGGGGGCACCGGGGAGCTGTTTTTT. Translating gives CASSIGGTGGTGELFF.

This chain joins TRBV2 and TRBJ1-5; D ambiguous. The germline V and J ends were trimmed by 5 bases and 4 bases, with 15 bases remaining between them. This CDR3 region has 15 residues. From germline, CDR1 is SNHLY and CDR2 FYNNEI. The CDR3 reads CASSPKLRGNQPQHF. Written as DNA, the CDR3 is TGTGCCAGCAGTCCCAAACTGCGTGGAAATCAGCCCCAGCATTTT.

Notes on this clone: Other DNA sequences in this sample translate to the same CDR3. This CDR3 is CASSLAGNQPQHF. DNA of the CDR3: TGTGCCAGCAGCTTAGCGGGGAATCAGCCCCAGCATTTT. The chain joins TRBV5-4 to TRBJ1-5; D unclear. The germline V gene has CDR1 SGHNT and CDR2 YYREEE (reference sequence). The V and J ends lost 2 bases and 4 bases respectively, with 7 bases between them. The CDR3 is 13 residues long.

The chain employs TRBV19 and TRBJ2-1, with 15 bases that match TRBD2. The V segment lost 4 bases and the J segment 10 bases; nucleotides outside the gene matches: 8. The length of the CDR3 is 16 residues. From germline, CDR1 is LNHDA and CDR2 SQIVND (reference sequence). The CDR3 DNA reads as TGTGCCAGTAGTACCCTCGGACTAGCGGGAGGGGTAGAGCAGTTCTTC. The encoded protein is CASSTLGLAGGVEQFF.

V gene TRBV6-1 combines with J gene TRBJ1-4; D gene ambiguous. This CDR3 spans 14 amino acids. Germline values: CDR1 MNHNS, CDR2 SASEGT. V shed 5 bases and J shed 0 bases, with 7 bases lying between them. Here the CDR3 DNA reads TGTGCCAGCAGTAAAGGAACAACTAATGAAAAACTGTTTTTT. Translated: CASSKGTTNEKLFF.

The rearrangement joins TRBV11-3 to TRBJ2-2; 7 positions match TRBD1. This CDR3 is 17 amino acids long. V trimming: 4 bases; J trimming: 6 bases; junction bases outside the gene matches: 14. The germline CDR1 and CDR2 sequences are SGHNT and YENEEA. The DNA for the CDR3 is TGTGCCAGCAGCTCAGACAGGGTAGGGGGCGCGTCCGGGGAGCTGTTTTTT. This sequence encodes CASSSDRVGGASGELFF.

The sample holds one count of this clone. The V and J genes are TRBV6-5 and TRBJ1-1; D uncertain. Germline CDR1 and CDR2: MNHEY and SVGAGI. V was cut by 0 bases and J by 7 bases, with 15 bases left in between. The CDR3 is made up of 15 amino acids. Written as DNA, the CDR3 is TGTGCCAGCAGTTACTCCCGGCTGACACCGATTGAAGCTTTCTTT. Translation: CASSYSRLTPIEAFF.

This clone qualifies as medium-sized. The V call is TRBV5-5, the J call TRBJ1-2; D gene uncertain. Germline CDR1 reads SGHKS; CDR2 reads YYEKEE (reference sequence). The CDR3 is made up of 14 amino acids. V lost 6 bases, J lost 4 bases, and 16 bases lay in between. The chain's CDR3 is CASTRTLDAYGYTF. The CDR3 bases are TGTGCCAGCACCCGAACGCTTGATGCCTATGGCTACACCTTC.